These 2 T cell receptor beta chains were sequenced from one sample in a study of early T cells in non-severe SARS-CoV-2 infection. Each CDR3 protein gets one entry after TCRdb re-called the 5' RACE reads with MiXCR. The repertoire holds around 61,000 distinct CDR3 sequences, with roughly 16% as singletons. The sequenced sample was whole blood, obtained at baseline. The origin of the receptors is an adult who was a healthcare worker with PCR-confirmed SARS-CoV-2 infection or an uninfected control (not recorded which).

A few counts support this clonotype. V gene TRBV3-1 combines with J gene TRBJ2-3; TRBD2 matches at 10 bases. Germline CDR1 and CDR2: LGHDT and YNNKEL (reference sequence). V lost 6 bases and J lost 2; bases outside the gene matches: 5. This CDR3 has 15 residues. The CDR3 region has the DNA TGTGCCAGCAGTGGGACTAGCGTAAACACAGATACGCAGTATTTT. Amino acid sequence: CASSGTSVNTDTQYF.

The CDR3 DNA reads TGTGCCAGCAGCCAAGCTTGGGACTACGAGCAGTACTTC. Its translation is CASSQAWDYEQYF. The gene calls are TRBV3-1 and TRBJ2-7; D unresolved. V shed 1 base and J shed 3 bases, with 7 bases lying between them. The germline gives CDR1 LGHDT, CDR2 YNNKEL (reference sequence). The CDR3 length is 13 residues.